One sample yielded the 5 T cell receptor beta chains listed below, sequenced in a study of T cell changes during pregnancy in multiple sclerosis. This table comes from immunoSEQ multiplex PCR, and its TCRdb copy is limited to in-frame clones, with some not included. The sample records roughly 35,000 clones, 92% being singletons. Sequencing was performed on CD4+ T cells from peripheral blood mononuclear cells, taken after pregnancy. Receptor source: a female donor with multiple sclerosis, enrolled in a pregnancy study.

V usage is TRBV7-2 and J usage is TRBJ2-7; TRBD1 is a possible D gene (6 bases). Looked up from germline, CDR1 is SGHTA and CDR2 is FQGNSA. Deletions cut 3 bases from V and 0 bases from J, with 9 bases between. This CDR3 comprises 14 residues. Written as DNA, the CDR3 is TGTGCCAGCAGCTTCGGGACAAGCTCCTACGAGCAGTACTTC. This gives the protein CASSFGTSSYEQYF.

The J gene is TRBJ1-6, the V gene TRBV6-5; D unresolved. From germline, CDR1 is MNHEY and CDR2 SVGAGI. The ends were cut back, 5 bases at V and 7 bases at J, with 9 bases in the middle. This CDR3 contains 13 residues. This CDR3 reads CASSVMRNSPLHF. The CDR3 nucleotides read TGTGCCAGCAGTGTTATGAGGAATTCACCCCTCCACTTT.

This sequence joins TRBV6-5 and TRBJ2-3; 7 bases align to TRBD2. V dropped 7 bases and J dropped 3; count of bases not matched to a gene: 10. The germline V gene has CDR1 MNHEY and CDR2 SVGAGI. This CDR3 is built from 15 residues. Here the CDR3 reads CASTPRQGLTDTQYF. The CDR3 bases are TGTGCCAGCACCCCCCGCCAGGGACTAACAGATACGCAGTATTTT.

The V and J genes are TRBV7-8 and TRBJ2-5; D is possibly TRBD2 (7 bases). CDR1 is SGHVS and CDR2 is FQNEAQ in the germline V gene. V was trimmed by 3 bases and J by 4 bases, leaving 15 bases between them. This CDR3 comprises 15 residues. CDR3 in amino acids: CASSFSGGGRETQYF. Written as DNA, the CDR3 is TGTGCCAGCAGCTTTAGTGGGGGGGGGCGAGAGACCCAGTACTTC.

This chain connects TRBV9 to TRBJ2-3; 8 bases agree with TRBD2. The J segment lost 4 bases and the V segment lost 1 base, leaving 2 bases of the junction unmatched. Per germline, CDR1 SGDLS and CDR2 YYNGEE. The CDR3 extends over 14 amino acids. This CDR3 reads CASSVSGSSDTQYF. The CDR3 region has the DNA TGTGCCAGCAGCGTAAGCGGGAGCTCAGATACGCAGTATTTT.